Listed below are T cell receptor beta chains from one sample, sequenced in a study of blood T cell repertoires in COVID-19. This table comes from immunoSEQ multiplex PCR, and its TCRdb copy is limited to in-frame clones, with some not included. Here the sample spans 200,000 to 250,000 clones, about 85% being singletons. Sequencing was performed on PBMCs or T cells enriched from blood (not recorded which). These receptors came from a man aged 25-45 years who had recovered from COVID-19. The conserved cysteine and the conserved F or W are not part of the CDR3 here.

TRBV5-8,ASSAGRNQPQH
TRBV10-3,AISSSSGGAGTGELF
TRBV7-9,ASSFDRGWTSSYEQY
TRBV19,ASSSYYYSPLH
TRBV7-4,ASSDGYGGGSNQPQH
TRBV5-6,ASSFSGRLAKNIQY
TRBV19,ASKFSGQTYGYT
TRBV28,ASRGLADTGELF
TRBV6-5,ASSYSGTASYGYT
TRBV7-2,ASSPQGYPGELF
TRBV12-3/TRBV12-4,ASSARENTEAF
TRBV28,ASSPRTGPGAGYT
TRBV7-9,ASSGQGIRPSYEQY
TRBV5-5,ASSSGQDSNQPQH
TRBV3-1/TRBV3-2,ASSQVGDRVNGYT
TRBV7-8,ASSLLPQPLSNQPQH
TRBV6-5,ASSYSQGSEAF
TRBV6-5,ASSSRGEQY
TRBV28,ASRTGGEPLH
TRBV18,ASSPQVMRTAQNEKLF
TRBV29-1,SVIGAGGMSYEQY
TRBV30,AWSIAARQY
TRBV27,ASSPDFSGQGIFTEAF
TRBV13,ASSLVWTSSMGPSNEQF
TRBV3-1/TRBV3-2,ASSQDCPLVSSYNEQF
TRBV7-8,ASSPTGHQPQH
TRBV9,ASSPWGQAYGYT
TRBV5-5,ASSLYLGTRGDTQY
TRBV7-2,ASSRDRGRDYGYT
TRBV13,ASSTRESSGRIADTQY
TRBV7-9,ASSSRTGTNEKLF
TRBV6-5,ASSYSAYQETQY
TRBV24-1,ATSESGFPDTQY
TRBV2,ASSEGGRQY
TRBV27,ASSSRLDSPNQPQH
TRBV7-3,ASSLAGDHNEQF
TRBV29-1,SGAGQGLEEAF
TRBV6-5,ASRPPGVSYNEQF
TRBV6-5,ASRTRKTMNYGYT
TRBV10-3,AISDRGRTNSPLH